One sample yielded the 32 T cell receptor beta chains listed below, sequenced in a study of beta chain features in type 1 diabetes. Every bit of the isolated RNA underwent reverse transcription, so sequencing read expressed TCRB transcripts. Data came from immunoSEQ multiplex PCR; TCRdb stores just in-frame clones and leaves some out. The table lists approximately 470,000 clones, 30% of them singletons. Sequencing was done on a sample of naive CD4+ T cells from blood. All receptors derive from a man younger than 30 in good health.

The chain combines TRBV6-5 with TRBJ1-2; 10 bases fit TRBD1. Germline loops: CDR1 MNHEY, CDR2 SVGAGI. The CDR3 length is 14 residues. Trimming at V came to 2 bases and at J to 4 bases, leaving 1 base not matched to a gene. CDR3 region: CASSYRDRGYGYTF. CDR3 in DNA: TGTGCCAGCAGTTACAGGGACAGGGGCTATGGCTACACCTTC.

This clone was seen a few times. J is TRBJ2-5 and V is TRBV29-1; possible D gene TRBD2, 5 bases. The CDR3 sequence is 13 residues long. CDR1 is SQVTM, CDR2 ANQGSEA, per germline. V dropped 4 bases and J dropped 7 bases, with 16 bases sitting between them. The CDR3: CSVGFRGSWTQYF. The CDR3 nucleotides read TGCAGCGTTGGTTTTCGGGGTTCCTGGACCCAGTACTTC.

This chain connects TRBV20-1 to TRBJ1-1, with D uncertain. V was clipped by 6 bases and J by 0 bases, with 5 bases between them. CDR1 is DFQATT, CDR2 SNEGSKA, per germline (reference sequence). CDR3 length: 11 amino acids. The CDR3 coding sequence is TGCAGTGCAAAGATGAACACTGAAGCTTTCTTT. This encodes CSAKMNTEAFF.

This clone was detected only a few times. This chain joins TRBV4-2 and TRBJ2-7, with no clear D. The CDR3 sequence is 15 residues long. The ends were cut back, 0 bases at V and 2 bases at J, with 11 bases in the middle. Germline CDR1 and CDR2: LGHNA and YNFKEQ. The CDR3 region has the DNA TGTGCCAGCAGCCAAGATGTGGGCCTTCCCTACGAGCAGTACTTC. Amino acids: CASSQDVGLPYEQYF.

The V call is TRBV10-3, the J call TRBJ1-2, with TRBD1 as a possible D gene (5 bases). Germline lookup yields CDR1 ENHRY and CDR2 SYGVKD. Trimming removed 6 bases at V and 4 bases at J, with 18 bases between. CDR3 length equals 15 residues. CDR3 sequence (DNA): TGTGCCATCAGCGAAGGCGCAGGGCAAGCCTATGGCTACACCTTC. Encoded protein: CAISEGAGQAYGYTF.

This clone was observed once. This chain joins TRBV6-5 and TRBJ2-1, with 7 bases identical to TRBD1. The V and J ends lost 4 bases and 7 bases, in that order; junction bases with no gene match: 10. There are 15 residues in the CDR3. CDR1 is MNHEY, CDR2 SVGAGI, per germline. The CDR3 DNA is TGTGCCAGCAGTTCTATACGACAGGGTCTTAATGAGCAGTTCTTC. Protein product: CASSSIRQGLNEQFF.

This clone turned up a few times. The same CDR3 arises from other DNA sequences in this sample as well. V is TRBV30 and J is TRBJ1-5; tentative D call: TRBD1 (5 bases). V lost 2 bases and J 3 bases, leaving 8 bases between the germline ends. CDR3 length equals 13 residues. The germline V gene encodes CDR1 GTSNPN and CDR2 SVGIG (reference sequence). In DNA form, the CDR3 reads TGTGCCTGGAGTCCAGGGCTCAATCAGCCCCAGCATTTT. Its translation: CAWSPGLNQPQHF.

The V and J genes are TRBV5-6 and TRBJ2-3; D is uncertain. CDR3 length equals 16 residues. The germline V gene encodes CDR1 SGHDT and CDR2 YYEEEE. The V end lost 0 bases, the J end lost 4 bases, and 15 bases lay between the germline ends. CDR3 DNA: TGTGCCAGCAGCTTGGAACCGGGTACGGCCCCAGATACGCAGTATTTT. It is translated as CASSLEPGTAPDTQYF.

This clone was counted only a few times. The chain combines TRBV29-1 with TRBJ2-5; TRBD1 is a possible D gene (6 bases). V was cut by 7 bases and J by 4 bases, with 13 bases left in between. The V gene's germline CDR1 is SQVTM and CDR2 ANQGSEA. The CDR3 totals 12 residues. This CDR3 is CSATGTSETQYF. CDR3 DNA: TGCAGCGCCACCGGGACATCAGAGACCCAGTACTTC.

Only a few counts were recorded for this clone. The chain joins TRBV10-3 to TRBJ2-7, with 8 bases fitting TRBD1. Unmatched junction bases numbered 4, after V lost 10 bases and J lost 2 bases. The CDR3 covers 12 residues. Germline V lookup: CDR1 ENHRY, CDR2 SYGVKD. The CDR3 region is CATDRGAYEQYF. In DNA form, the CDR3 reads TGTGCCACTGACAGGGGAGCCTACGAGCAGTACTTC.

This clone has more than one count but fewer than ten. Germline and junction disagree at one end, which may indicate a read error. The chain is built from TRBV19 and TRBJ2-1; 14 nucleotides line up with TRBD2. From germline, CDR1 is LNHDA and CDR2 SQIVND (reference sequence). The CDR3 is made up of 15 amino acids. In nucleotides, the CDR3 is TGTGCCAGTAGTACGCACCCGGGACTAGCGGGGGAAAGAATCTTC. Its translation: CASSTHPGLAGERIF. The full variable domain, with the rest looked up from reference TRBV19 and TRBJ2-1, is DGGITQSPKYLFRKEGQNVTLSCEQNLNHDAMYWYRQDPGQGLRLIYYSQIVNDFQKGDIAEGYSVSREKKESFPLTVTSAQKNPTAFYLCASSTHPGLAGERIFGPGTRLTVL.

The chain joins TRBV18 to TRBJ1-1, with 10 bases lining up with TRBD1. The CDR3 has 14 amino acids. V lost 6 bases and J lost 4; bases outside the gene matches: 5. Germline V gives CDR1 KGHSH, CDR2 LQKENI. DNA for the CDR3: TGTGCCAGCTCGCGACAGGGGGCCGTCACTGAAGCTTTCTTT. As protein: CASSRQGAVTEAFF.

The V and J genes are TRBV30 and TRBJ1-1; D unclear. CDR3 length: 12 residues. The V and J ends lost 3 bases and 4 bases respectively, with 9 bases between them. Germline V lookup: CDR1 GTSNPN, CDR2 SVGIG (reference sequence). The CDR3 reads CAWSTTSTEAFF. The DNA for the CDR3 is TGTGCCTGGAGCACGACATCCACTGAAGCTTTCTTT.

This chain links TRBV29-1 with TRBJ2-3; TRBD1 matches at 12 bases. The germline gives CDR1 SQVTM, CDR2 ANQGSEA. The CDR3 has 15 amino acids. V was pared by 4 bases and J by 4 bases, with 6 bases of the junction left unmatched. The CDR3: CSVGPGQGASDTQYF. In DNA, the CDR3 is TGCAGCGTTGGCCCGGGACAGGGGGCGTCAGATACGCAGTATTTT.

This sequence joins TRBV4-2 and TRBJ1-4; TRBD1 matches at 9 bases. The CDR3 runs to 14 residues. J lost 10 bases, V lost 0 bases, and 3 bases had no gene match. Germline V gene lookup returns CDR1 LGHNA and CDR2 YNFKEQ. The CDR3, as DNA: TGTGCCAGCAGCCAAGATGTGACAGGGGGAAAACTGTTTTTT. Translated: CASSQDVTGGKLFF.

This clone was found a few times. The chain joins TRBV7-9 to TRBJ2-5, with 10 nucleotides matching TRBD2. The junction had 7 bases not matched to a gene; V was cut back by 2 bases and J by 1 base. The germline CDR1 and CDR2 sequences are SEHNR and FQNEAQ (reference sequence). The CDR3 runs to 17 residues. The CDR3 loop is CASSLLLRTSGQETQYF. The CDR3 DNA sequence: TGTGCCAGCAGCTTACTTTTACGGACTAGCGGCCAAGAGACCCAGTACTTC.

This chain uses TRBV30 with TRBJ2-7; tentative D call: TRBD2 (6 bases). V shed 0 bases and J shed 0 bases, with 9 bases lying between them. CDR3 length: 14 residues. Germline values: CDR1 GTSNPN, CDR2 SVGIG (reference sequence). Here the CDR3 DNA reads TGTGCCTGGAGTGTACGGGAGCTCTCCTACGAGCAGTACTTC. It translates to CAWSVRELSYEQYF.

This clone showed up just a few times. CDR3 bases: TGTGCCATCGGTAAATCCGGGACCACCCCCACCGGGGAGCTGTTTTTT. This encodes CAIGKSGTTPTGELFF. This chain joins TRBV10-3 and TRBJ2-2; D could derive from TRBD1 or TRBD2 (5 bases each). The V and J ends lost 8 bases and 4 bases respectively, with 20 bases between them. The CDR3 sequence is 16 residues long. Per germline, CDR1 ENHRY and CDR2 SYGVKD.

The chain combines TRBV28 with TRBJ1-3; D remains unclear. The CDR3 runs to 15 residues. V lost 2 bases and J lost 0, with 8 bases in between. CDR1 and CDR2 (germline): MDHEN, SYDVKM. CDR3 DNA: TGTGCCAGCAGTTTACCTGGACCCTCTGGAAACACCATATATTTT. Its protein product is CASSLPGPSGNTIYF.

This clone was detected only a few times. V usage is TRBV9 and J usage is TRBJ2-3; D gene ambiguous. CDR1 is SGDLS and CDR2 is YYNGEE in the germline V gene. Trimming left V 3 bases short and J 8 bases short, with 10 bases between. This CDR3 contains 12 residues. CDR3 residues: CASSEAHGTQYF. CDR3 in DNA: TGTGCCAGCAGCGAGGCCCACGGTACGCAGTATTTT.

V and J are TRBV6-6 and TRBJ2-7; no reliable D call. Germline V gives CDR1 MNHNY, CDR2 SVGAGI (reference sequence). CDR3 length: 11 residues. Trimming removed 6 bases at V and 4 bases at J, with 7 bases between. The CDR3: CASSHLYEQYF. The CDR3 DNA sequence: TGTGCCAGCAGCCACCTATACGAGCAGTACTTC.

The rearrangement uses TRBV11-2 and TRBJ2-6; D gene unclear. From germline, CDR1 is SGHAT and CDR2 FQNNGV. Trimming shortened V by 3 bases and J by 4 bases, and 7 bases separated the two germline ends. The CDR3 has 14 residues. CDR3 bases: TGTGCCAGCAGCTTTTTCCCCGGGGCCAACGTCCTGACTTTC. Its protein is CASSFFPGANVLTF.

This clone showed up just a few times. V gene TRBV30 combines with J gene TRBJ2-5; D is unclear. V was shortened by 2 bases and J by 4 bases, with 5 bases between the two germline ends. Germline CDR1 and CDR2: GTSNPN and SVGIG (reference sequence). The CDR3 extends over 11 amino acids. CDR3 DNA sequence: TGTGCCTGGAGTTCTCGAGAGACCCAGTACTTC. Its translation is CAWSSRETQYF.

This chain links TRBV19 with TRBJ2-1; TRBD2 aligns across 14 bases. CDR1 is LNHDA and CDR2 is SQIVND in the germline V gene (reference sequence). J was trimmed by 2 bases and V by 6 bases; bases with no gene match: 12. This CDR3 region has 19 residues. CDR3 DNA: TGTGCCAGTAGCATTCGGGGGACTAGCGGGGGCCGGACCTACAATGAGCAGTTCTTC. It codes for CASSIRGTSGGRTYNEQFF.

Only a few counts were recorded for this clone. The chain has TRBV19 and TRBJ2-1, with 9 bases lining up with TRBD2. The ends lost 1 base at V and 10 bases at J; junction bases unmatched: 8. The CDR3 runs to 15 residues. The V gene's germline CDR1 is LNHDA and CDR2 SQIVND (reference sequence). CDR3 region: CASSIGSGRPREQFF. The CDR3 nucleotides read TGTGCCAGTAGTATAGGAAGCGGGAGGCCCCGAGAGCAGTTCTTC.

This clone was counted between two and nine times. The CDR3 region has the DNA TGCAGCGTTATGGGACAGCAAAAAGAGACCCAGTACTTC. Translation: CSVMGQQKETQYF. This chain joins TRBV29-1 and TRBJ2-5; 7 bases agree with TRBD1. Trimming at V came to 5 bases and at J to 3 bases, leaving 6 bases not matched to a gene. The CDR3 runs to 13 residues. Germline V gene data show CDR1 as SQVTM and CDR2 as ANQGSEA.

This rearrangement joins TRBV6-5 to TRBJ2-3; TRBD2 agrees at 9 bases. The CDR3 length is 15 residues. The germline V gene has CDR1 MNHEY and CDR2 SVGAGI. After removal of 6 bases from V and 3 bases from J, the junction contained 7 bases not matched to a gene. The CDR3 protein is CASRPSGTGTDTQYF. In DNA, the CDR3 is TGTGCCAGCAGACCTAGCGGGACGGGGACAGATACGCAGTATTTT.

The chain is built from TRBV9 and TRBJ2-3; either TRBD1 or TRBD2 may supply D (5 bases each). This CDR3 region has 14 residues. Trimming took off 4 bases at V and 2 bases at J, with 11 bases between the two ends. CDR1 and CDR2 (germline): SGDLS, YYNGEE. Here the CDR3 DNA reads TGTGCCAGCAGCTGGGACGGGTTCACAGATACGCAGTATTTT. Its translation: CASSWDGFTDTQYF.

This rearrangement joins TRBV4-3 to TRBJ2-5, with a weak D call TRBD1 (5 bases). CDR1 is LGHNA and CDR2 is YSLEER in the germline V gene. V gave up 0 bases and J gave up 1 base, with 12 bases separating them. This CDR3 spans 16 amino acids. The CDR3 reads CASSQDWRQGQETQYF. CDR3 DNA sequence: TGCGCCAGCAGCCAAGATTGGCGGCAGGGCCAAGAGACCCAGTACTTC.

The chain has TRBV7-2 and TRBJ2-7; D possibly corresponds to TRBD1 (5 bases). V was pared by 4 bases and J by 0 bases, with 10 bases between. The CDR3 runs to 14 residues. Germline V CDR1 and CDR2: SGHTA, FQGNSA. The CDR3: CASSSDSHSYEQYF. The CDR3 DNA is TGTGCCAGCAGCTCAGACAGTCACTCCTACGAGCAGTACTTC.

This clone has just a few counts. The chain combines TRBV29-1 with TRBJ2-7; the D is unclear. The CDR3 consists of 12 residues. The V and J ends lost 4 bases and 3 bases respectively, with 10 bases between them. Germline loops: CDR1 SQVTM, CDR2 ANQGSEA. CDR3 residues: CSVAVGNYEQYF. CDR3 in DNA: TGCAGCGTTGCGGTGGGTAACTACGAGCAGTACTTC.

The rearrangement links TRBV6-4 to TRBJ1-5; the D is unclear. The germline V and J ends were trimmed by 0 bases and 5 bases, with 14 bases remaining between them. The germline gives CDR1 MRHNA, CDR2 SNTAGT. The CDR3 is made up of 16 amino acids. CDR3 DNA sequence: TGTGCCAGCAGTGACTCTCCCTCCGTTGACGATCAGCCCCAGCATTTT. Its protein is CASSDSPSVDDQPQHF.